Listed below are T cell receptor beta chains from one sample, sequenced in a study of cytomegalovirus exposure and HLA in healthy donors. Clones were sequenced by immunoSEQ multiplex PCR, and TCRdb holds only the in-frame ones, with some missing. The repertoire holds about 200,000 clones, with 84% as singletons. Sequences were obtained from PBMCs. These receptors were obtained from a woman aged 25-40 years in good health and CMV-seropositive. Both conserved end residues are part of each CDR3. D genes are given only for firm matches. Clone sizes are given selectively: once, few, many, or a class where the clone is expanded.

abundance: NA; d_gene: TRBD1; j_gene: TRBJ2-1; v_gene: TRBV2; CDR3aa: CVGTEYNEQFF; CDR3nt: TGCGTCGGGACAGAATACAATGAGCAGTTCTTC
abundance: NA; d_gene: NA; j_gene: TRBJ1-2; v_gene: TRBV28; CDR3aa: CASSLVSGNYTF; CDR3nt: TGTGCCAGCAGTTTGGTGAGTGGTAACTACACCTTC
abundance: NA; d_gene: TRBD1; j_gene: TRBJ2-5; v_gene: TRBV10-3; CDR3aa: CAISDPDRGQETQYF; CDR3nt: TGTGCCATCAGTGACCCAGACAGGGGGCAGGAGACCCAGTACTTC
abundance: NA; d_gene: TRBD2; j_gene: TRBJ2-3; v_gene: TRBV5-1; CDR3aa: CASSLMGLAGAGSDTQYF; CDR3nt: TGCGCCAGCAGCTTAATGGGACTAGCGGGAGCTGGGTCAGATACGCAGTATTTT
abundance: NA; d_gene: TRBD2; j_gene: TRBJ2-7; v_gene: TRBV5-1; CDR3aa: CASSLATSGSSYEQYF; CDR3nt: TGCGCCAGCAGCTTGGCTACAAGCGGGAGCTCCTACGAGCAGTACTTC
abundance: NA; d_gene: NA; j_gene: TRBJ1-4; v_gene: TRBV4-1; CDR3aa: CASSQGTGTANEKLFF; CDR3nt: TGCGCCAGCAGCCAAGGAACCGGGACTGCGAATGAAAAACTGTTTTTT
abundance: NA; d_gene: NA; j_gene: TRBJ1-5; v_gene: TRBV2; CDR3aa: CASSERQTHQPQHF; CDR3nt: TGTGCCAGCAGTGAACGACAGACCCATCAGCCCCAGCATTTT
abundance: NA; d_gene: NA; j_gene: TRBJ2-7; v_gene: TRBV6-1; CDR3aa: CASSPNGLYEQYF; CDR3nt: TGTGCCAGCAGCCCAAATGGGCTCTACGAGCAGTACTTC
abundance: NA; d_gene: TRBD1; j_gene: TRBJ2-6; v_gene: TRBV5-1; CDR3aa: CASSRDRATSGANVLTF; CDR3nt: TGCGCCAGCAGCCGGGACAGGGCTACCTCTGGGGCCAACGTCCTGACTTTC
abundance: few; d_gene: NA; j_gene: TRBJ1-1; v_gene: TRBV25-1; CDR3aa: CASSERGNRRNTEAFF; CDR3nt: TGTGCCAGCAGTGAACGGGGGAACAGGAGGAACACTGAAGCTTTCTTT
abundance: NA; d_gene: TRBD1; j_gene: TRBJ2-3; v_gene: TRBV2; CDR3aa: CASSQDRSTDTQYF; CDR3nt: TGTGCCAGCAGTCAGGACAGGAGCACAGATACGCAGTATTTT
abundance: NA; d_gene: TRBD1; j_gene: TRBJ2-1; v_gene: TRBV6-5; CDR3aa: CASSSQGERYNEQFF; CDR3nt: TGTGCCAGCAGTTCGCAGGGGGAGAGGTACAATGAGCAGTTCTTC
abundance: NA; d_gene: NA; j_gene: TRBJ2-1; v_gene: TRBV28; CDR3aa: CASSFQGSNNEQFF; CDR3nt: TGTGCCAGCAGTTTCCAGGGGTCGAACAATGAGCAGTTCTTC
abundance: NA; d_gene: TRBD1; j_gene: TRBJ2-2; v_gene: TRBV18; CDR3aa: CASSVGQGTIAGELFF; CDR3nt: TGTGCCAGCTCAGTGGGACAGGGGACGATCGCCGGGGAGCTGTTTTTT
abundance: few; d_gene: NA; j_gene: TRBJ2-7; v_gene: TRBV29-1; CDR3aa: CSVVSYEQYF; CDR3nt: TGCAGCGTTGTATCCTACGAGCAGTACTTC
abundance: NA; d_gene: TRBD1; j_gene: TRBJ1-2; v_gene: TRBV2; CDR3aa: CASRSRQGGDGYTF; CDR3nt: TGTGCCAGCAGGTCACGACAGGGAGGAGATGGCTACACCTTC
abundance: NA; d_gene: TRBD2; j_gene: TRBJ2-1; v_gene: TRBV5-1; CDR3aa: CASSPREAGAYNEQFF; CDR3nt: TGCGCCAGCAGCCCACGGGAAGCGGGAGCCTACAATGAGCAGTTCTTC
abundance: NA; d_gene: TRBD2; j_gene: TRBJ2-1; v_gene: TRBV2; CDR3aa: CASRRLAGGPNEQFF; CDR3nt: TGTGCCAGCAGACGACTAGCGGGAGGGCCAAATGAGCAGTTCTTC
abundance: NA; d_gene: NA; j_gene: TRBJ2-1; v_gene: TRBV27; CDR3aa: CASSPQGYENEQFF; CDR3nt: TGTGCCAGCAGTCCGCAGGGGTATGAGAATGAGCAGTTCTTC
abundance: once; d_gene: NA; j_gene: TRBJ2-1; v_gene: TRBV30; CDR3aa: CAWIGGYDEQFF; CDR3nt: TGTGCCTGGATAGGGGGATATGATGAGCAGTTCTTC
abundance: few; d_gene: TRBD1; j_gene: TRBJ1-3; v_gene: TRBV5-1; CDR3aa: CASSLGQGRNTIYF; CDR3nt: TGCGCCAGCAGCTTGGGACAGGGAAGAAACACCATATATTTT
abundance: NA; d_gene: TRBD2; j_gene: TRBJ2-2; v_gene: TRBV27; CDR3aa: CASSSWGGLAYTGELFF; CDR3nt: TGTGCCAGCAGTTCGTGGGGTGGACTAGCGTATACCGGGGAGCTGTTTTTT
abundance: NA; d_gene: TRBD2; j_gene: TRBJ2-1; v_gene: TRBV15; CDR3aa: CATSRDWTSGRAFNEQFF; CDR3nt: TGTGCCACCAGCAGAGATTGGACTAGCGGGAGGGCCTTCAATGAGCAGTTCTTC
abundance: NA; d_gene: NA; j_gene: TRBJ2-1; v_gene: TRBV7-9; CDR3aa: CASSNRENSYNEQFF; CDR3nt: TGTGCCAGCAGCAACAGGGAAAACTCCTACAATGAGCAGTTCTTC
abundance: NA; d_gene: TRBD2; j_gene: TRBJ2-7; v_gene: TRBV6-6; CDR3aa: CASVRYGTSGDYEQYF; CDR3nt: TGTGCCAGCGTCCGATACGGGACTAGCGGGGACTACGAGCAGTACTTC
abundance: NA; d_gene: NA; j_gene: TRBJ1-1; v_gene: TRBV4-2; CDR3aa: CASSRTEEGTEAFF; CDR3nt: TGTGCCAGCAGCCGCACCGAGGAGGGCACTGAAGCTTTCTTT
abundance: NA; d_gene: NA; j_gene: TRBJ1-4; v_gene: TRBV6-1; CDR3aa: CASSTNPGRGEKLFF; CDR3nt: TGTGCCAGCAGCACCAACCCGGGGCGGGGTGAAAAACTGTTTTTT
abundance: NA; d_gene: TRBD1; j_gene: TRBJ1-2; v_gene: TRBV12-5; CDR3aa: CASGLPGQNNYGYTF; CDR3nt: TGTGCTAGTGGGCTTCCGGGACAGAATAACTATGGCTACACCTTC
abundance: NA; d_gene: NA; j_gene: TRBJ1-2; v_gene: TRBV6-6; CDR3aa: CAVKQDNYGYTF; CDR3nt: TGTGCCGTTAAACAGGACAATTATGGCTACACCTTC
abundance: NA; d_gene: TRBD2; j_gene: TRBJ2-2; v_gene: TRBV6-6; CDR3aa: CASSYSSGTHTGELFF; CDR3nt: TGTGCCAGCAGTTACTCTAGCGGGACGCACACCGGGGAGCTGTTTTTT
abundance: NA; d_gene: NA; j_gene: TRBJ2-7; v_gene: TRBV6-1; CDR3aa: CASSEGAAVYEQYF; CDR3nt: TGTGCCAGCAGTGAAGGAGCGGCGGTCTACGAGCAGTACTTC
abundance: NA; d_gene: TRBD1; j_gene: TRBJ1-1; v_gene: TRBV11-3; CDR3aa: CASSLGTGLFTEAFF; CDR3nt: TGTGCCAGCAGCTTAGGGACAGGGCTTTTCACTGAAGCTTTCTTT
abundance: NA; d_gene: NA; j_gene: TRBJ2-1; v_gene: TRBV13; CDR3aa: CASSRGSDNEQFF; CDR3nt: TGTGCCAGCAGTCGTGGGAGCGACAATGAGCAGTTCTTC